This T cell receptor beta chain was profiled in a study of T-cell reconstitution after alpha-beta-depleted transplantation in children. Unique molecular identifiers were used to barcode this TCRbeta library. TCRdb re-derived calls from the PCR reads in MiXCR, one entry per CDR3 protein. The sample shows some 500,000 distinct CDR3 sequences, 15% to 20% of them seen only once. The CDR3 has 14 amino acids. Germline CDR1 is WNHNN and CDR2 is SYGVQD (reference sequence). V lost 8 bases and J lost 7; bases outside the gene matches: 12. The receptor was isolated from a human donor who donated a stem cell graft to a child with acute lymphoblastic leukemia. This chain links TRBV10-1 with TRBJ1-2; 8 bases match TRBD1. The specimen was PBMCs from the stem cell graft donor, collected from the stem cell graft. The CDR3 DNA sequence: TGCGCCAGCGACAAGGACAGGGAAGCTGTTGGCTACACCTTC. It specifies CASDKDREAVGYTF.